The T cell receptor beta chain under discussion was sequenced for a study of T cell changes during pregnancy in multiple sclerosis. Germline lookup yields CDR1 MNHEY and CDR2 SMNVEV (reference sequence). V lost 6 bases and J lost 0; bases outside the gene matches: 5. The CDR3 is 15 residues long. Sequencing used immunoSEQ multiplex PCR; TCRdb keeps in-frame clones, though not all of them. There are 70,000 to 95,000 clones in the sample; 90% to 95% occur only once, and 2.2% lies in the top ten. Sequenced material: peripheral blood, taken in the third trimester of pregnancy. V is TRBV27 and J is TRBJ1-3, with 7 bases that match TRBD1. The clonotype comes from a female donor with multiple sclerosis, enrolled in a pregnancy study. CDR3 nucleotides: TGTGCCAGCAGCAGACAGGGTCCCTCTGGAAACACCATATATTTT. Amino acids: CASSRQGPSGNTIYF.